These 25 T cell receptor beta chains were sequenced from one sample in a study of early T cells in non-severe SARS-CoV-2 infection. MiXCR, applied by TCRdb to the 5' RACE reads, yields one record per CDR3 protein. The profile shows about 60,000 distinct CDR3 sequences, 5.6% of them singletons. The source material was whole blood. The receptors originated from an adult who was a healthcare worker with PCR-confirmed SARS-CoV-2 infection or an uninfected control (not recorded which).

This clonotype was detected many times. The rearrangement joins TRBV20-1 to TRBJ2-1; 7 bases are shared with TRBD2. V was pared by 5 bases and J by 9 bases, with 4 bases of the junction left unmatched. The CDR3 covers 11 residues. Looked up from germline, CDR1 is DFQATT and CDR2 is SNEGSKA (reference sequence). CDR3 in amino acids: CSAPSGAEQFF. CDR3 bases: TGCAGTGCTCCTAGCGGTGCTGAGCAGTTCTTC.

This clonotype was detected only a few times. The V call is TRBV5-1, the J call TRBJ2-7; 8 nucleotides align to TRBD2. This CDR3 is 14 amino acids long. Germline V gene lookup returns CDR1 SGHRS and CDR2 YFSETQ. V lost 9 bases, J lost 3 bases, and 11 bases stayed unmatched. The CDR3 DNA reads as TGCGCCAACGCGCTGGAGCGGGGGTACTACGAGCAGTACTTC. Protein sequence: CANALERGYYEQYF.

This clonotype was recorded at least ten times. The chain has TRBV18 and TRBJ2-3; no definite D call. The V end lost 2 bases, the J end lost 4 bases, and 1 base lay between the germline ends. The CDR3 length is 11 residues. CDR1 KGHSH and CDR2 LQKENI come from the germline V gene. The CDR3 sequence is CASSPADTQYF. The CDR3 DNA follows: TGTGCCAGCTCACCAGCAGATACGCAGTATTTT.

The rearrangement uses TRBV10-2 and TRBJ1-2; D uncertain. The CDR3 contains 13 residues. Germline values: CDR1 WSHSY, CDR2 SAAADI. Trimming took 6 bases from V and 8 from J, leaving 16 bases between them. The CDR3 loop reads CASSLTGLGGYTF. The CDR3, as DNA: TGCGCCAGCAGCCTGACTGGCCTAGGGGGCTACACCTTC.

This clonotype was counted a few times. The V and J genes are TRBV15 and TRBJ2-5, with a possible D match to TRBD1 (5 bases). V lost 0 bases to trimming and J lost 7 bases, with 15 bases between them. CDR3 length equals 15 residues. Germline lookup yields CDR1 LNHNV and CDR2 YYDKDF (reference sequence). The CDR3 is CATSRDLTDKGTQYF. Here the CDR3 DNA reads TGTGCCACCAGCAGAGATCTGACAGACAAGGGGACCCAGTACTTC.

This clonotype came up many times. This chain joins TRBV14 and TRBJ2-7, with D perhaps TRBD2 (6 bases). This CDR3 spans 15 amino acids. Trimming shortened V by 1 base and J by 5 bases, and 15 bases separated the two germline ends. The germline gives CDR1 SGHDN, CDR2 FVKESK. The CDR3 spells CASSQVLVAADEQYF. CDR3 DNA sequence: TGTGCCAGCAGCCAAGTCCTGGTAGCGGCCGACGAGCAGTACTTC.

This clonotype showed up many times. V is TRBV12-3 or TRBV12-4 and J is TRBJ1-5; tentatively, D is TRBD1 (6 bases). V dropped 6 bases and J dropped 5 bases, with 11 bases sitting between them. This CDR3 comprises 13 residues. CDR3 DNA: TGTGCCAGCAGCCGAGGGGGGGATCAGCCCCAGCATTTT. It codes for CASSRGGDQPQHF.

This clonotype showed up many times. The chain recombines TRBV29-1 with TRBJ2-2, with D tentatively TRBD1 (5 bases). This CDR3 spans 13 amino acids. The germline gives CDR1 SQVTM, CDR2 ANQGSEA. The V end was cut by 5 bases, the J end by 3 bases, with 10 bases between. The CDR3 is CSVYQGYTGELFF. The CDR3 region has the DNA TGCAGCGTTTATCAGGGCTACACCGGGGAGCTGTTTTTT.

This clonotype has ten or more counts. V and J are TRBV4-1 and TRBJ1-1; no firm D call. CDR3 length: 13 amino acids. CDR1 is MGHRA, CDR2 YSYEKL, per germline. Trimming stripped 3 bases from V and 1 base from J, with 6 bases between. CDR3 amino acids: CASSHSGNTEAFF. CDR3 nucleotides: TGCGCCAGCAGCCACTCAGGGAACACTGAAGCTTTCTTT.

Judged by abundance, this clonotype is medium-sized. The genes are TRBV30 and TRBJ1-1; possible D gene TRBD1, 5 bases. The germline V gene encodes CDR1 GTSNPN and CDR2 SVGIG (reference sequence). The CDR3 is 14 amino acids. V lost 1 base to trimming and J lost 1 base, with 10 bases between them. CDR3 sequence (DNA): TGTGCCTGGAGTGGGGACGGGGGGAACACTGAAGCTTTCTTT. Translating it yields CAWSGDGGNTEAFF.

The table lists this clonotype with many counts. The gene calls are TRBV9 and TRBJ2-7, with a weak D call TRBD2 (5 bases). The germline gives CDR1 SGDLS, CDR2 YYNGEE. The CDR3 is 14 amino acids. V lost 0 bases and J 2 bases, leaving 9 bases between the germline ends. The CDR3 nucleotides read TGTGCCAGCAGCGTAGGGACTGACCCCTACGAGCAGTACTTC. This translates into CASSVGTDPYEQYF.

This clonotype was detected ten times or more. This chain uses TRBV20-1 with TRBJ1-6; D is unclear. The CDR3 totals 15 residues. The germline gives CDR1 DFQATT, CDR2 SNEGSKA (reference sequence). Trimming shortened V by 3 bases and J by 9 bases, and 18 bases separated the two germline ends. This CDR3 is CSARMGVRRSSPLHF. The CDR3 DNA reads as TGCAGTGCTAGGATGGGAGTCCGACGCAGTTCACCCCTCCACTTT.

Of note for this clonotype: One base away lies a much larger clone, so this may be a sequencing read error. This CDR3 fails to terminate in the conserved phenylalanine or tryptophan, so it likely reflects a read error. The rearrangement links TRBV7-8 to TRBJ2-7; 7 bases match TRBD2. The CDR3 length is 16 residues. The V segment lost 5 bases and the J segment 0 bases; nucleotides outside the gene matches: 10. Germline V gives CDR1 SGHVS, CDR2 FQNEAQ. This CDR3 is CASSPPGRENSYEQYY. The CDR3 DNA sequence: TGTGCCAGCAGCCCTCCTGGGAGGGAGAACTCCTACGAGCAGTACTAC.

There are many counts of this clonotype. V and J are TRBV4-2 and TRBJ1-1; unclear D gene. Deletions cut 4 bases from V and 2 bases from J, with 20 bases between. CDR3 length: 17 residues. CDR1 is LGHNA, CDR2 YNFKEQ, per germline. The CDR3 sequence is CASSPSTWGHLNTEAFF. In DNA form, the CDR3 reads TGTGCCAGCAGCCCATCGACGTGGGGTCACCTAAACACTGAAGCTTTCTTT.

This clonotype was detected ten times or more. This chain's CDR3 is CASSNPTNNIAGGLKLFSYEQYF. The CDR3 coding sequence is TGTGCCAGCAGCAACCCCACAAATAATATAGCGGGGGGACTTAAATTATTCTCCTACGAGCAGTACTTC. V usage is TRBV21-1 and J usage is TRBJ2-7; TRBD2 is the table's D call, not checked against the DNA. TRBV21-1 is a pseudogene. This CDR3 has 23 residues.

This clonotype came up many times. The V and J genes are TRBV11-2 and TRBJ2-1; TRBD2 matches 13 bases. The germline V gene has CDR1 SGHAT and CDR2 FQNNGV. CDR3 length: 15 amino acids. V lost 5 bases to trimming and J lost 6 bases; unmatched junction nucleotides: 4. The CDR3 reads CASSRGTSGINEQFF. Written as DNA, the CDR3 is TGTGCCAGCAGCCGCGGGACTAGCGGGATCAATGAGCAGTTCTTC.

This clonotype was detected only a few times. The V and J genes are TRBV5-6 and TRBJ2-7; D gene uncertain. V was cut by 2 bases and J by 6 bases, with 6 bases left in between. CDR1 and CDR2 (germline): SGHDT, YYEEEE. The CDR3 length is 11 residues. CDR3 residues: CASSFGTEQYF. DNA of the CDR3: TGTGCCAGCAGCTTCGGCACCGAGCAGTACTTC.

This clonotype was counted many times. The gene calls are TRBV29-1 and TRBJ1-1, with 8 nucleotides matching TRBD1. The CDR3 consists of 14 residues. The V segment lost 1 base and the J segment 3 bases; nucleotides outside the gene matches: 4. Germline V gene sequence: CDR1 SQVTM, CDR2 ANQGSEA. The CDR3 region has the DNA TGCAGCGTTGAAGTCCAGGGGGCGGACACTGAAGCTTTCTTT. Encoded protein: CSVEVQGADTEAFF.

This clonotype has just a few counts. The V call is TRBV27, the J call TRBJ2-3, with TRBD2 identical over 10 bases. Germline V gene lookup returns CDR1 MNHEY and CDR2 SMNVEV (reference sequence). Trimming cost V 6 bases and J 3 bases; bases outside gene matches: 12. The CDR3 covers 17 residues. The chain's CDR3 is CASSSGAGTSETDTQYF. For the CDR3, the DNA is TGTGCCAGCAGCTCCGGAGCCGGGACTAGCGAAACAGATACGCAGTATTTT.

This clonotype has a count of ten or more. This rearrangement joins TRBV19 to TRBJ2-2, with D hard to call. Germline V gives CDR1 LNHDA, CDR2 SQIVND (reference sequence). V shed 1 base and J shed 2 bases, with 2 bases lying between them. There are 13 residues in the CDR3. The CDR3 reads CASSIANTGELFF. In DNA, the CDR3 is TGTGCCAGTAGTATAGCTAACACCGGGGAGCTGTTTTTT.

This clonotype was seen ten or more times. The CDR3 reads CAWSVGGGGASSTEAFF. The CDR3 nucleotides read TGTGCCTGGAGTGTAGGAGGAGGGGGCGCATCGTCCACTGAAGCTTTCTTT. The chain carries TRBV30 and TRBJ1-1, with TRBD1 matching 7 bases. The CDR3 is 17 amino acids. Trimming removed 0 bases from V and 4 bases from J; junction bases left unmatched: 14. The germline V gene encodes CDR1 GTSNPN and CDR2 SVGIG (reference sequence). Variable domain in full (rest from reference TRBV30 and TRBJ1-1): SQTIHQWPATLVQPVGSPLSLECTVEGTSNPNLYWYRQAAGRGLQLLFYSVGIGQISSEVPQNLSASRPQDRQFILSSKKLLLSDSGFYLCAWSVGGGGASSTEAFFGQGTRLTVV.

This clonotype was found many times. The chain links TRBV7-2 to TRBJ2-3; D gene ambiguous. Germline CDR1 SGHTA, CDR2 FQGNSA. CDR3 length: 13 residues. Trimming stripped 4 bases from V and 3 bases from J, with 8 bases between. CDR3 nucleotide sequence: TGTGCCAGCAGCTCCCTCGGTACAGATACGCAGTATTTT. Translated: CASSSLGTDTQYF.

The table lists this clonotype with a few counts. The CDR3 nucleotides read TGTGCCAGCTCACCGCGGAGGCTGGACGGTGAAAAACTGTTTTTT. It encodes CASSPRRLDGEKLFF. This sequence joins TRBV18 and TRBJ1-4; D call uncertain. Germline CDR1 and CDR2: KGHSH and LQKENI. Trimming stripped 3 bases from V and 7 bases from J, with 15 bases between. This CDR3 has 15 amino acids.

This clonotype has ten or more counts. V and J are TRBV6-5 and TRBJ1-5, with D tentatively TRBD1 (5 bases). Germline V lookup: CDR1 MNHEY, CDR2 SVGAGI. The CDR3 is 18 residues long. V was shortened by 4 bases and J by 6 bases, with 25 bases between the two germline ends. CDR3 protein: CASSFRRSSAAGVQPQHF. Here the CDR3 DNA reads TGTGCCAGCAGTTTTCGCCGGAGCTCAGCCGCGGGGGTTCAGCCCCAGCATTTT.

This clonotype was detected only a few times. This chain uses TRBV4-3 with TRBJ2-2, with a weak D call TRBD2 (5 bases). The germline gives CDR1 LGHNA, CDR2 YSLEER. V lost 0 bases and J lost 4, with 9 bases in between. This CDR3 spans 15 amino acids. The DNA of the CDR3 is TGCGCCAGCAGCCAAGAACGGACTGTCACCGGGGAGCTGTTTTTT. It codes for CASSQERTVTGELFF.